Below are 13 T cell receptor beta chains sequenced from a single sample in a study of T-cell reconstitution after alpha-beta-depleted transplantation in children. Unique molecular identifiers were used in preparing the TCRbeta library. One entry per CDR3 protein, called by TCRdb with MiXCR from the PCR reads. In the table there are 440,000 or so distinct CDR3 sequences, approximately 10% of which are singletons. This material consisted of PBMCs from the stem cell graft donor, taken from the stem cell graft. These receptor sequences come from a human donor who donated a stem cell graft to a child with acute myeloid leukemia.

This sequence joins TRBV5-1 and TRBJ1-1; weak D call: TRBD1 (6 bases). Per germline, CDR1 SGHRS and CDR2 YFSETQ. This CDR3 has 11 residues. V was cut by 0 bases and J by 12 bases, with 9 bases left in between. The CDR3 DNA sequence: TGCGCCAGCAGCTTGGGGGACAAATCTTTCTTT. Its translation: CASSLGDKSFF.

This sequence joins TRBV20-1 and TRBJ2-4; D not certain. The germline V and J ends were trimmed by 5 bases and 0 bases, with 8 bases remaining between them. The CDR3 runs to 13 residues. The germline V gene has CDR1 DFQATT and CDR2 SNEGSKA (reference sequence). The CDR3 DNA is TGCAGTGCTGCAGACCAAGCCAAAAACATTCAGTACTTC. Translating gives CSAADQAKNIQYF.

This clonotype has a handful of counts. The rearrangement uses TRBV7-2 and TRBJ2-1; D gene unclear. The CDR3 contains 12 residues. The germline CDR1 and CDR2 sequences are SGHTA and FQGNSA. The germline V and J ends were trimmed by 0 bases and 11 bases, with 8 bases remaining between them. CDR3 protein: CASSLAQEKQFF. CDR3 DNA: TGTGCCAGCAGCTTAGCGCAGGAAAAGCAGTTCTTC.

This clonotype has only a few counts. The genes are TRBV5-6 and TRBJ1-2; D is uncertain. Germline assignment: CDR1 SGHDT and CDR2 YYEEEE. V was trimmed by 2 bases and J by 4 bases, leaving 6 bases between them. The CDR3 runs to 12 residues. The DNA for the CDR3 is TGTGCCAGCAGCTTTTCCAGCTATGGCTACACCTTC. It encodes CASSFSSYGYTF.

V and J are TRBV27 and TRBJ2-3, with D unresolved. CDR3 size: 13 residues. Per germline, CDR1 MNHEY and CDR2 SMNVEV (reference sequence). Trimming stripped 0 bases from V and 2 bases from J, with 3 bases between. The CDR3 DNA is TGTGCCAGCAGTTTATCCCACACAGATACGCAGTATTTT. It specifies CASSLSHTDTQYF.

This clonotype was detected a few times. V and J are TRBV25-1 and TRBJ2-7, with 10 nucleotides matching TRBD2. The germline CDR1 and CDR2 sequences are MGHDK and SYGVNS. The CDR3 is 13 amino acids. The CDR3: CAPCGTSAYEQYF. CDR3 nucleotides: TGTGCGCCCTGTGGGACTAGCGCATACGAGCAGTACTTC.

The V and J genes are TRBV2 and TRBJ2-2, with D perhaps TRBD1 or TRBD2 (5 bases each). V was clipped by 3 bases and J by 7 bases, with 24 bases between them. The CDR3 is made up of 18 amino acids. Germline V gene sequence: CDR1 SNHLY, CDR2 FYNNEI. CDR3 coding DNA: TGTGCCAGCAGTGATGACGGGGCTACCCCCTTGATGGGCGGGGAGCTGTTTTTT. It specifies CASSDDGATPLMGGELFF.

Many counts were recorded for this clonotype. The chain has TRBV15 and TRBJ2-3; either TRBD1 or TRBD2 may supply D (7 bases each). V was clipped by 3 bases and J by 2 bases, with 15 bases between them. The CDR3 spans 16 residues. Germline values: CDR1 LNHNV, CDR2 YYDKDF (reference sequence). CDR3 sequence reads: CATSSGRGLSTDTQYF. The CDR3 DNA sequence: TGTGCCACCAGCAGTGGGAGGGGGCTCTCCACAGATACGCAGTATTTT.

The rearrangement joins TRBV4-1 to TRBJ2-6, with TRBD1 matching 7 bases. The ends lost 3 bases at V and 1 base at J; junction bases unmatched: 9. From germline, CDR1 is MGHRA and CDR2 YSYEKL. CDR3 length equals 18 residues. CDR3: CASSHRQGRDSGANVLTF. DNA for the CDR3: TGCGCCAGCAGCCACAGACAGGGTCGAGATTCTGGGGCCAACGTCCTGACTTTC.

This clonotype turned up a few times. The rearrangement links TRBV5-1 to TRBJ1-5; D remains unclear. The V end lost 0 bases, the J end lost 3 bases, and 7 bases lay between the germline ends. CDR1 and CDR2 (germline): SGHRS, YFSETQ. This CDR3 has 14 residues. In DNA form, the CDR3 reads TGCGCCAGCAGCTTGGGGGAGTTCAATCAGCCCCAGCATTTT. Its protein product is CASSLGEFNQPQHF.

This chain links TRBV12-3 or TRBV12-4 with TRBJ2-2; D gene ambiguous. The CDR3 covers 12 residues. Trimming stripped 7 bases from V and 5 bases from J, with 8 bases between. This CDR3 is CASTVWTGELFF. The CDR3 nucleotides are TGTGCCAGCACAGTATGGACCGGGGAGCTGTTTTTT.

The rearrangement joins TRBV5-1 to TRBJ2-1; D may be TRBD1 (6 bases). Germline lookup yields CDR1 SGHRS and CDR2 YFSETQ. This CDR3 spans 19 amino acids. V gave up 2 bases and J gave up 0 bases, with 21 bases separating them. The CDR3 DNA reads TGCGCCAGCAGCTTACCAAGACAGGCCGGCCTGAGCTCCTACAATGAGCAGTTCTTC. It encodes CASSLPRQAGLSSYNEQFF.

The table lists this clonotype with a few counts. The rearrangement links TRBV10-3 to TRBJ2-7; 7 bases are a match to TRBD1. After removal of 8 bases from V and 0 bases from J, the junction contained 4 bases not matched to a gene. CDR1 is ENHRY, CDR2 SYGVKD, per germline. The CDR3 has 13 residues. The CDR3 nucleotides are TGTGCCATCGGAGGACAGGCCTCCTACGAGCAGTACTTC. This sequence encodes CAIGGQASYEQYF.